The 4 T cell receptor beta chains below come from one sample, sequenced in a study of T cell changes during pregnancy in multiple sclerosis. Using immunoSEQ multiplex PCR, the repertoire was profiled, and TCRdb retains in-frame clones only, with some absent. The sample records more than 65,000 clones, more than 85% being singletons. This specimen consisted of peripheral blood, obtained in the first trimester of pregnancy. The receptor source for this set is a female donor with multiple sclerosis, enrolled in a pregnancy study.

The chain is built from TRBV29-1 and TRBJ1-2; TRBD1 matches 7 bases. The CDR3 is 13 residues long. From germline, CDR1 is SQVTM and CDR2 ANQGSEA. The V and J ends lost 4 bases and 5 bases, in that order; junction bases with no gene match: 7. CDR3: CSVVRDRRYGYTF. In DNA, the CDR3 is TGCAGCGTTGTTCGGGACAGAAGATATGGCTACACCTTC.

This clone appeared once. This chain links TRBV4-1 with TRBJ2-7; D is possibly TRBD1 (6 bases). The ends were cut back, 1 base at V and 9 bases at J, with 25 bases in the middle. CDR3 length equals 17 residues. Germline CDR1 and CDR2: MGHRA and YSYEKL. CDR3 loop: CASSQVLLQGSYDGQYF. The CDR3 DNA reads as TGCGCCAGCAGCCAAGTCCTTCTACAGGGTTCCTACGACGGGCAGTACTTC.

This sequence joins TRBV2 and TRBJ2-7; D may be TRBD1 (6 bases). V was trimmed by 3 bases and J by 3 bases, leaving 9 bases between them. Germline CDR1 is SNHLY and CDR2 is FYNNEI. CDR3 length: 13 residues. The CDR3 here is CASSEDRIYEQYF. The DNA of the CDR3 is TGTGCCAGCAGTGAGGACAGAATCTACGAGCAGTACTTC. Drawing the rest from reference TRBV2 and TRBJ2-7, the complete variable domain is EPEVTQTPSHQVTQMGQEVILRCVPISNHLYFYWYRQILGQKVEFLVSFYNNEISEKSEIFDDQFSVERPDGSNFTLKIRSTKLEDSAMYFCASSEDRIYEQYFGPGTRLTVT.

The chain employs TRBV7-2 and TRBJ1-3; D is undetermined. The ends were cut back, 6 bases at V and 0 bases at J, with 12 bases in the middle. This CDR3 has 15 amino acids. Germline CDR1 is SGHTA and CDR2 is FQGNSA. CDR3 loop: CASRVDFFSGNTIYF. CDR3 sequence (DNA): TGTGCCAGCAGGGTAGATTTTTTCTCTGGAAACACCATATATTTT.